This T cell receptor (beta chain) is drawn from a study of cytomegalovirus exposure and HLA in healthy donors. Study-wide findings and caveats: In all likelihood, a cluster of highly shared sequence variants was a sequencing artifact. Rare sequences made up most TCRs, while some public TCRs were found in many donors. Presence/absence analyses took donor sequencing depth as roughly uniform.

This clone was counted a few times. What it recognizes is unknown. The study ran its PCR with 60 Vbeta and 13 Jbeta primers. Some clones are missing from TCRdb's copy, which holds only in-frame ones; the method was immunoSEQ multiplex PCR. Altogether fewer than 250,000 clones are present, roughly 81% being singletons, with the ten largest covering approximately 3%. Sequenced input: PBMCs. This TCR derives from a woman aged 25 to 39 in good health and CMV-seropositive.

In DNA, the CDR3 is TGTGCCAGTAGTATCTCCAGGGCTAGCAATCAGCCCCAGCATTTT. Its translation: CASSISRASNQPQHF. J is TRBJ1-5 and V is TRBV19; D perhaps matches TRBD1 (5 bases). CDR1 and CDR2 (germline): LNHDA, SQIVND (reference sequence). The CDR3 contains 15 residues. Trimming cost V 3 bases and J 0 bases, with 9 bases left between them.